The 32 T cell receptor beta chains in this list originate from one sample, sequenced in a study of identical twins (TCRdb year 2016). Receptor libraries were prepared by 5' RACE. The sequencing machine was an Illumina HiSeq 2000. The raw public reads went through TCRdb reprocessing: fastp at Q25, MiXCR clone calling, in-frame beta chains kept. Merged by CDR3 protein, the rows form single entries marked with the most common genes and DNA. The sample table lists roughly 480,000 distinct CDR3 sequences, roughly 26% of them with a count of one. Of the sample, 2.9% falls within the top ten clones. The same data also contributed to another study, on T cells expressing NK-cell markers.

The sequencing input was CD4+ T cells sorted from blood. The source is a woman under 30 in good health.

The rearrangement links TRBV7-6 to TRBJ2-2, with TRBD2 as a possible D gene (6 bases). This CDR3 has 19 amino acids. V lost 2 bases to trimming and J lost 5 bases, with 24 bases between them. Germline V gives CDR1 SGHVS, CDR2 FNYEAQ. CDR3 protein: CASSLSWPSRSSGTGELFF. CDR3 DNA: TGTGCCAGCAGCTTATCCTGGCCATCGCGCTCCAGCGGGACCGGGGAGCTGTTTTTT.

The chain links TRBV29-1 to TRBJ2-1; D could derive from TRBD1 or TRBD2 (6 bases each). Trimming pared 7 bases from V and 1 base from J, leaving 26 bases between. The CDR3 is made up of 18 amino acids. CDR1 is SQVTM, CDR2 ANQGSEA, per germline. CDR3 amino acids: CSDWTVETRIHSYNEQFF. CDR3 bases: TGCAGCGACTGGACAGTTGAGACTAGGATCCATTCCTACAATGAGCAGTTCTTC.

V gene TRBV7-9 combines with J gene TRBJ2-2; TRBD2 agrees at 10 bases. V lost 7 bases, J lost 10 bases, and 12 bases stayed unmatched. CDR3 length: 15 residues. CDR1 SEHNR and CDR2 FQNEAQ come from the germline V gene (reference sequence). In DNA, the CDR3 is TGTGCCAGCATACTTAGCGGGGGGAACCGACAGGAGCTGTTTTTT. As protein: CASILSGGNRQELFF.

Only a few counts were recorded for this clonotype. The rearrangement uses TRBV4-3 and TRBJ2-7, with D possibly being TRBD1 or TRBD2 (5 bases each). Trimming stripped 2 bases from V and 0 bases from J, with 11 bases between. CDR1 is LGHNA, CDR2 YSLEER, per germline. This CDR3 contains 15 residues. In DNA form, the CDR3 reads TGCGCCAGCAGCCAAAACCGGGACGGCTCCTACGAGCAGTACTTC. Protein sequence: CASSQNRDGSYEQYF.

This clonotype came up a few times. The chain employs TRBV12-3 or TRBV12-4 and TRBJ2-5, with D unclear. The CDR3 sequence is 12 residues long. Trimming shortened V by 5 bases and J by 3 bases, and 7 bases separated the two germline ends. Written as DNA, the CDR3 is TGTGCCAGCAGTCCCTTCGAAGAGACCCAGTACTTC. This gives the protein CASSPFEETQYF.

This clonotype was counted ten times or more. The CDR3 DNA follows: TGCGCCAGCAGCTTGGGGGCTGACACAGATACGCAGTATTTT. Protein product: CASSLGADTDTQYF. The chain joins TRBV5-1 to TRBJ2-3; D gene uncertain. V lost 0 bases, J lost 2 bases, and 7 bases lay in between. This CDR3 is built from 14 residues. Germline CDR1 reads SGHRS; CDR2 reads YFSETQ.

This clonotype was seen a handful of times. Here the CDR3 reads CASSGSGSRNEQFF. The CDR3 DNA is TGTGCCAGCAGTGGGAGCGGGAGTAGGAATGAGCAGTTCTTC. The chain carries TRBV6-1 and TRBJ2-1; 8 nucleotides line up with TRBD2. The CDR3 is 14 amino acids. Trimming cost V 4 bases and J 7 bases; bases outside gene matches: 6. Germline V gene data show CDR1 as MNHNS and CDR2 as SASEGT.

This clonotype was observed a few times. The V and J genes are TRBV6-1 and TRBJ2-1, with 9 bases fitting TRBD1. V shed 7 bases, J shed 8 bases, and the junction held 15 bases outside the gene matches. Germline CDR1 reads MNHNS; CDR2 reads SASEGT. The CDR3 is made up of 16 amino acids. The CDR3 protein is CASIITGTGMGYEQFF. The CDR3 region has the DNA TGTGCCAGCATCATCACCGGGACAGGGATGGGGTATGAGCAGTTCTTC.

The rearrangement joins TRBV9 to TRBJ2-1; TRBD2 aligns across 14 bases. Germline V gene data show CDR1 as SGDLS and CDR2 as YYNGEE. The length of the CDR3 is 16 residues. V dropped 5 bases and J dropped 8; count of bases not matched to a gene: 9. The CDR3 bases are TGTGCCAGCAGGAAGCCCGGGACTAGCGGGAGTGATGAGCAGTTCTTC. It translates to CASRKPGTSGSDEQFF.

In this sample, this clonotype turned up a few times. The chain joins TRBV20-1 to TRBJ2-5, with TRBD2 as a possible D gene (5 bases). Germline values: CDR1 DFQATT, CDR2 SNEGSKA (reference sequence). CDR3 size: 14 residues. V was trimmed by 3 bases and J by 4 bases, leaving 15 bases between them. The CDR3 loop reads CSARHQEGGETQYF. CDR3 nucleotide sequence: TGCAGTGCTAGGCACCAAGAAGGAGGAGAGACCCAGTACTTC.

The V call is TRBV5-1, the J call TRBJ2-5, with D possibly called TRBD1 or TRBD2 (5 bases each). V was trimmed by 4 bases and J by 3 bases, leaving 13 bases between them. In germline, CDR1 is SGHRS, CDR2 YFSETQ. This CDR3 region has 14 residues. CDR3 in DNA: TGCGCCAGCAGCCGTGGGACCACAGAAGAGACCCAGTACTTC. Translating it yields CASSRGTTEETQYF.

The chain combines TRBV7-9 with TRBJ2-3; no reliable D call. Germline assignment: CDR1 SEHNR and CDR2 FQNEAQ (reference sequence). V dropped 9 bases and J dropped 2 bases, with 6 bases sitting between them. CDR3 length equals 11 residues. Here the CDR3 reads CASLDTDTQYF. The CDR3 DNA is TGTGCCAGTTTAGACACAGATACGCAGTATTTT.

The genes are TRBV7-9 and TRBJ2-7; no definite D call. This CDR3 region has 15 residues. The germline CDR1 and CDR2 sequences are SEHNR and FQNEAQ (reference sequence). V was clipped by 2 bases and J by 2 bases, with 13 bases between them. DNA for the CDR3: TGTGCCAGCAGCTTATCGTCGGCAGCAGCCTACGAGCAGTACTTC. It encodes CASSLSSAAAYEQYF.

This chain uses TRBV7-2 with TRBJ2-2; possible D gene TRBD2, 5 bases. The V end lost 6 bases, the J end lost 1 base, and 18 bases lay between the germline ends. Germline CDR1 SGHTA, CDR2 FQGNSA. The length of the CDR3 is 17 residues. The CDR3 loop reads CASRVPWGAENTGELFF. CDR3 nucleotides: TGTGCCAGCAGGGTCCCCTGGGGAGCGGAGAACACCGGGGAGCTGTTTTTT.

The CDR3 DNA sequence: TGTGCCAGCAGTCAACCGGGACAGGGGTATTCTAGAGGCTACACCTTC. Its translation: CASSQPGQGYSRGYTF. The chain has TRBV6-1 and TRBJ1-2; 10 bases are shared with TRBD1. The CDR3 spans 16 residues. Germline V CDR1 and CDR2: MNHNS, SASEGT. The V segment lost 5 bases and the J segment 8 bases; nucleotides outside the gene matches: 14.

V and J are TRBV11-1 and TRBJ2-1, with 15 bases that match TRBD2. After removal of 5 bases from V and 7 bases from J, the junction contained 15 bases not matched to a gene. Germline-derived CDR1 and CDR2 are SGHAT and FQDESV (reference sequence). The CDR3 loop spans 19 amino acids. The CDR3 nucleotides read TGTGCCAGCAGCCGGTGGGGACTAGCGGGAGGTGGGTTGCATAATGAGCAGTTCTTC. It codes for CASSRWGLAGGGLHNEQFF.

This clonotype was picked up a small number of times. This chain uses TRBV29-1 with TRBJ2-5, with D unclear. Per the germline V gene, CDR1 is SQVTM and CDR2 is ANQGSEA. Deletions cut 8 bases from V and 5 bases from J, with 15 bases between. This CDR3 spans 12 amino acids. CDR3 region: CSIKGGGETQYF. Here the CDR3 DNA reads TGCAGCATAAAGGGCGGCGGCGAGACCCAGTACTTC.

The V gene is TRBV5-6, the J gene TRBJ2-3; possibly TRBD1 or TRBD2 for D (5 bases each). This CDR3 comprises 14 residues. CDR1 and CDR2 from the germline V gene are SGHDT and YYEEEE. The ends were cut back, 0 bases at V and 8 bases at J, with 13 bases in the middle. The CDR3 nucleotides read TGTGCCAGCAGCTTGGTGGGGGAGTACGGTACGCAGTATTTT. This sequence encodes CASSLVGEYGTQYF. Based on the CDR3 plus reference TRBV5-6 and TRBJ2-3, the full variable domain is DAGVTQSPTHLIKTRGQQVTLRCSPKSGHDTVSWYQQALGQGPQFIFQYYEEEERQRGNFPDRFSGHQFPNYSSELNVNALLLGDSALYLCASSLVGEYGTQYFGPGTRLTVL.

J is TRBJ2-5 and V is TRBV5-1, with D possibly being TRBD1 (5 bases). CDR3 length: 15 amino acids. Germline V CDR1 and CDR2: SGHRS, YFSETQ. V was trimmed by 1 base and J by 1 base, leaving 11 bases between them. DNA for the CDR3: TGCGCCAGCAGCTTGTCGCCAGGGCGCCAAGAGACCCAGTACTTC. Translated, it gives CASSLSPGRQETQYF.

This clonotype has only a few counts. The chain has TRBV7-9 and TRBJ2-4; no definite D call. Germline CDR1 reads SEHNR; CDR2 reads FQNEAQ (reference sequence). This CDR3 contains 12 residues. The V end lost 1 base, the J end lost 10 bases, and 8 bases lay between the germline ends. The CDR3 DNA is TGTGCCAGCAGCTTAGGGGCTCGTATTCAGTACTTC. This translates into CASSLGARIQYF.

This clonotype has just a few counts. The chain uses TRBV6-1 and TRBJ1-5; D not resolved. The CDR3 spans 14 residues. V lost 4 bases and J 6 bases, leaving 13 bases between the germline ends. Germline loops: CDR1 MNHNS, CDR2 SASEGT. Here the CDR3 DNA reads TGTGCCAGCAGTGGCGGAACAGTACCTCAGCCCCAGCATTTT. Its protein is CASSGGTVPQPQHF.

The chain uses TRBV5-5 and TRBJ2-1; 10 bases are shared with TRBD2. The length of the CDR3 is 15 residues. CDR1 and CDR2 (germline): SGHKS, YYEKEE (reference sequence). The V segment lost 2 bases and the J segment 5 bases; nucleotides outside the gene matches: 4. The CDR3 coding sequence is TGTGCCAGCAGCTTACTAGCGGGGTTGAACAATGAGCAGTTCTTC. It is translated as CASSLLAGLNNEQFF.

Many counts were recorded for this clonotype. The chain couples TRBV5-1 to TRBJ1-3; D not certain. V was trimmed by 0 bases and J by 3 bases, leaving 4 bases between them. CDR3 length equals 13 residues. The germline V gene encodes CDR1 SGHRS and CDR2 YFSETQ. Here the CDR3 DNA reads TGCGCCAGCAGCTTGGGCGGTGGAAACACCATATATTTT. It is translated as CASSLGGGNTIYF. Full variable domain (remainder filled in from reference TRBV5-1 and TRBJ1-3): KAGVTQTPRYLIKTRGQQVTLSCSPISGHRSVSWYQQTPGQGLQFLFEYFSETQRNKGNFPGRFSGRQFSNSRSEMNVSTLELGDSALYLCASSLGGGNTIYFGEGSWLTVV.

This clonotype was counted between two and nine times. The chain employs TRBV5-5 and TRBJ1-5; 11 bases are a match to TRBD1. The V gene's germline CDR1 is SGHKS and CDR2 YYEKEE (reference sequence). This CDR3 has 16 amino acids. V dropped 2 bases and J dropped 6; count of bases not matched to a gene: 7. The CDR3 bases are TGTGCCAGCAGCTTCGGCGGACAGGGGGCATTTCAGCCCCAGCATTTT. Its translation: CASSFGGQGAFQPQHF.

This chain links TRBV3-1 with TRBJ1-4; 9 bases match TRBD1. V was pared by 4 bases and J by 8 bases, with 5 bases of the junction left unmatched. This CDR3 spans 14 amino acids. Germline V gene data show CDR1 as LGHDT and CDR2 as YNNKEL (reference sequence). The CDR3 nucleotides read TGTGCCAGCAGCCTTAGACAGGGGGGAGAAAAACTGTTTTTT. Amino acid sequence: CASSLRQGGEKLFF.

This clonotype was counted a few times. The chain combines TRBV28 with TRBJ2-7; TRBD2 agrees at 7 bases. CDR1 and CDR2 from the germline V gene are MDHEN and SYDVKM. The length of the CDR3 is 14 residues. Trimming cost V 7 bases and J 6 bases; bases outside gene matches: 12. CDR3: CASTINGRFLEQYF. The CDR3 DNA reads TGTGCCAGCACCATTAACGGGAGGTTCCTCGAGCAGTACTTC.

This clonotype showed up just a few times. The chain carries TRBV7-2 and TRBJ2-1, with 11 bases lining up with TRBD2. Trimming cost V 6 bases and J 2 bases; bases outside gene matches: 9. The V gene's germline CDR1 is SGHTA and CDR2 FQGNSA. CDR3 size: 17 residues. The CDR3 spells CASRLTSGRSAYNEQFF. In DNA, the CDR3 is TGTGCCAGCAGGCTTACTAGCGGGAGATCCGCCTACAATGAGCAGTTCTTC.

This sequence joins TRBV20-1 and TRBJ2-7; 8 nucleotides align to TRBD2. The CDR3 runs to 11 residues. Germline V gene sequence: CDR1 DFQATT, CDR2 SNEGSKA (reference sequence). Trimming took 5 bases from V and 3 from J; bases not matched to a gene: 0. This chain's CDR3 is CSAGTSYEQYF. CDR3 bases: TGCAGTGCTGGGACTAGCTACGAGCAGTACTTC.

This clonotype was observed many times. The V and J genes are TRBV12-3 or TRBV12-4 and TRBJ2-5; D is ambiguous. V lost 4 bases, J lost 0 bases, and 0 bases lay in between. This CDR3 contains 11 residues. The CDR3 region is CASSYQETQYF. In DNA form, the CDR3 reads TGTGCCAGCAGTTACCAAGAGACCCAGTACTTC.

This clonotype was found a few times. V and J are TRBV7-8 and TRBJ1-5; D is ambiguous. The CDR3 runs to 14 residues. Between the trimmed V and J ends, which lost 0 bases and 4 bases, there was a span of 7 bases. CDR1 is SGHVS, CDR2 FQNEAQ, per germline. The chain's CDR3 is CASSLAVHNQPQHF. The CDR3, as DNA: TGTGCCAGCAGCTTAGCAGTACATAATCAGCCCCAGCATTTT.

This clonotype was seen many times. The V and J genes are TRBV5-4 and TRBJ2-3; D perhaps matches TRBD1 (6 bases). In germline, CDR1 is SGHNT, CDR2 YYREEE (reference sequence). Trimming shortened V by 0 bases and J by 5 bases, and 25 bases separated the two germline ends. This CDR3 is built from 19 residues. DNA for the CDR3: TGTGCCAGCAGCTTGGCCGGAGTAACGGGCCTCAACAGGGAAGATACGCAGTATTTT. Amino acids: CASSLAGVTGLNREDTQYF.

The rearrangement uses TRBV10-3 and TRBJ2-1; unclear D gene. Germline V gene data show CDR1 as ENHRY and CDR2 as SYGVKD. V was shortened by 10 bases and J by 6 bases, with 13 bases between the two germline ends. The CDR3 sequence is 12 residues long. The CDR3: CATKAVGNEQFF. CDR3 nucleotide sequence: TGTGCCACGAAGGCGGTGGGCAATGAGCAGTTCTTC.